This T cell receptor (beta chain) came from a study of T cell responses to AZD1222 COVID-19 vaccine. Study results and limitations: Most donors were white British, females outnumbered males, and clonal diversity was possibly underestimated. Two doses of AZD1222 preceded a rise in Spike-specific TCR breadth and depth. Unmutated variant regions are reportedly targeted by nearly half of spike-specific TCRs.

V gave up 1 base and J gave up 5 bases; unmatched junction bases: 6. Looked up from germline, CDR1 is SGHVS and CDR2 is FNYEAQ. This CDR3 is built from 16 residues. Assay: immunoSEQ multiplex PCR; the TCRdb copy retains only in-frame clones and omits some. Among 83,000 or so clones listed, roughly 90% were seen once. The sample holds one count of this clone. Its antigen is currently unknown. This receptor was taken from an adult in good health. The gene calls are TRBV7-6 and TRBJ2-2, with TRBD2 identical over 8 bases. The specimen comprised peripheral blood, sampled on day 0 of MenACWY control vaccination. CDR3 DNA: TGTGCCAGCAGCTTAGGATCGGGACTAGTAACCGGGGAGCTGTTTTTT. Translation gives CASSLGSGLVTGELFF.